Listed here are 2 T cell receptor beta chains from one sample, sequenced in a study of blood T cell repertoires in COVID-19. Profiled with immunoSEQ multiplex PCR; TCRdb holds only in-frame clones, not every one. The sample lists fewer than 200,000 clones, around 80% seen once, with about 6.8% in the top ten. The sample comprised peripheral blood. These receptors were obtained from a man aged 70-80 years with active or convalescent COVID-19.

The CDR3 coding sequence is TGTGCCAGCAGTGGAGGGCCGGAGACCCAGTACTTC. Translation gives CASSGGPETQYF. The chain couples TRBV2 to TRBJ2-5; the D gene is possibly TRBD2 (5 bases). Trimming took 4 bases from V and 5 from J, leaving 8 bases between them. CDR3 length equals 12 residues. The germline V gene has CDR1 SNHLY and CDR2 FYNNEI.

The rearrangement uses TRBV6-1 and TRBJ1-2, with a weak D call TRBD1 (5 bases). V lost 2 bases and J 3 bases, leaving 10 bases between the germline ends. This CDR3 is built from 14 residues. Germline V gene lookup returns CDR1 MNHNS and CDR2 SASEGT. In nucleotides, the CDR3 is TGTGCCAGCAGTGAATGGATAGGGGACTATGGCTACACCTTC. Its translation: CASSEWIGDYGYTF.